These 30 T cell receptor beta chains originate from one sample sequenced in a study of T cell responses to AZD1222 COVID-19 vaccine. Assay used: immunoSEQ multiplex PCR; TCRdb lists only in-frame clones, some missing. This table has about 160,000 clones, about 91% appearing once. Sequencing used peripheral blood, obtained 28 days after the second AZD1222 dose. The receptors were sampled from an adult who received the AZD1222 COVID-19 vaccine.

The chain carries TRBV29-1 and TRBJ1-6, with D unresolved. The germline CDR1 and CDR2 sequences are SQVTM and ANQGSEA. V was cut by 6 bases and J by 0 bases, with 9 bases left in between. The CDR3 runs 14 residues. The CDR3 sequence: CSVGRSSYNSPLHF. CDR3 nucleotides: TGCAGCGTCGGACGGAGCTCCTATAATTCACCCCTCCACTTT.

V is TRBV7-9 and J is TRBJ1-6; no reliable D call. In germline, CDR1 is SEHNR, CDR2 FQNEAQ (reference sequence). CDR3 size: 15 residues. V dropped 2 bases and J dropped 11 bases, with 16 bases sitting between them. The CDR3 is CASSLHLIRDPPLHF. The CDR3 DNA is TGTGCCAGCAGCTTACACCTGATTCGAGACCCACCCCTCCACTTT.

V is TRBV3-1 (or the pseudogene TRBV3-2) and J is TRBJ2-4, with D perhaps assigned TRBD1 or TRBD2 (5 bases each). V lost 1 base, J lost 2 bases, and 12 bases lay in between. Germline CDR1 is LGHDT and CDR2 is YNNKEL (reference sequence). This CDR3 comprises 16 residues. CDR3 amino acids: CASSQVDRGPKNIQYF. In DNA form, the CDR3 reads TGTGCCAGCAGCCAAGTCGACAGAGGGCCCAAAAACATTCAGTACTTC.

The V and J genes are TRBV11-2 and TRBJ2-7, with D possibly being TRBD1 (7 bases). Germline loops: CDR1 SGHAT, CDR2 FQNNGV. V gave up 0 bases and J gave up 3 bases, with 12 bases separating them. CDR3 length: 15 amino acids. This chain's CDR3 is CASSLEAGGNYEQYF. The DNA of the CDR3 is TGTGCCAGCAGCTTAGAGGCAGGGGGGAACTACGAGCAGTACTTC.

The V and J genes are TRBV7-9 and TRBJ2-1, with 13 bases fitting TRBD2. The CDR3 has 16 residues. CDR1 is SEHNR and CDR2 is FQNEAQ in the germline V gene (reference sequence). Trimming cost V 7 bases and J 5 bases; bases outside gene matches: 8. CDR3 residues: CASTPQTSGRHNEQFF. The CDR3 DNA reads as TGTGCCAGCACCCCCCAGACTAGCGGGAGGCACAATGAGCAGTTCTTC.

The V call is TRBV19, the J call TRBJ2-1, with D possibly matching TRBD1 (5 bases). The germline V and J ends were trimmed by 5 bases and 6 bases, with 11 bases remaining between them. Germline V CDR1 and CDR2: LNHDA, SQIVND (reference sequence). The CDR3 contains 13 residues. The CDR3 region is CASSGAIGNEQFF. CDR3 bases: TGTGCCAGTAGTGGGGCGATCGGCAATGAGCAGTTCTTC.

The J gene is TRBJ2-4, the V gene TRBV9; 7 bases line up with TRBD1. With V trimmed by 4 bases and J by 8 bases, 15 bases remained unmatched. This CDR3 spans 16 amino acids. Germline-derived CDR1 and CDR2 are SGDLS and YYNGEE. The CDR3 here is CASSPRTGPKTDIQYF. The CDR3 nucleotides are TGTGCCAGCAGCCCACGGACAGGCCCCAAGACGGACATTCAGTACTTC.

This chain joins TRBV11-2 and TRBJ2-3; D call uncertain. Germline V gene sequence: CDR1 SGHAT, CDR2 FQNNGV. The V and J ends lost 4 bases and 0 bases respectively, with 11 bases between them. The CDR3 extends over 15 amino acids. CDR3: CASSSLVGSTDTQYF. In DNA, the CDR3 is TGTGCCAGCAGCTCCCTCGTGGGAAGCACAGATACGCAGTATTTT.

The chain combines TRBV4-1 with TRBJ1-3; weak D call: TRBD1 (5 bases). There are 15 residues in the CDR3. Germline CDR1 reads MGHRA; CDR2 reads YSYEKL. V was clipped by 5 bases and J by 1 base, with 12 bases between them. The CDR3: CASSYRGESGNTIYF. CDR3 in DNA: TGCGCCAGCAGCTACAGAGGGGAGTCTGGAAACACCATATATTTT.

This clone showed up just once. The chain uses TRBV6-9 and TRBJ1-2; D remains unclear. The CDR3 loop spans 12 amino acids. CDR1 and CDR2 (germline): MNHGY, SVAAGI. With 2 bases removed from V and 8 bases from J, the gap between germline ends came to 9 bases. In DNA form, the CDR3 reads TGTGCCAGCAGTTATATGGGGTACGGCTACACCTTC. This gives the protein CASSYMGYGYTF.

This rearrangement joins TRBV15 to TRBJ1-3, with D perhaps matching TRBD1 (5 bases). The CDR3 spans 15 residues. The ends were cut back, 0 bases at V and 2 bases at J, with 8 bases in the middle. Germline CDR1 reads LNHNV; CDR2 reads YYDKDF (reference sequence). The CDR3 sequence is CATSREGGAGNTIYF. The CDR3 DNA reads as TGTGCCACCAGCAGAGAGGGGGGGGCTGGAAACACCATATATTTT.

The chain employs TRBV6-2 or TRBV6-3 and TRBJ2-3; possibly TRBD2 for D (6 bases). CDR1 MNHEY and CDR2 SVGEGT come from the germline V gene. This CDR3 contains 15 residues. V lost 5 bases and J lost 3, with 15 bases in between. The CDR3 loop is CASSVGRFGTDTQYF. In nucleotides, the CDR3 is TGTGCCAGCAGTGTCGGGAGATTCGGTACAGATACGCAGTATTTT.

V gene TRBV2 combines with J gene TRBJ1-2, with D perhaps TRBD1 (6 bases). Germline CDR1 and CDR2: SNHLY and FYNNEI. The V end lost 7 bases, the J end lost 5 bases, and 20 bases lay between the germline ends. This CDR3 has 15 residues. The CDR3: CASTYDTGPGYGYTF. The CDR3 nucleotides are TGTGCCAGCACCTACGATACAGGGCCTGGGTATGGCTACACCTTC. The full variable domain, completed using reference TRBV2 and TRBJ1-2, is EPEVTQTPSHQVTQMGQEVILRCVPISNHLYFYWYRQILGQKVEFLVSFYNNEISEKSEIFDDQFSVERPDGSNFTLKIRSTKLEDSAMYFCASTYDTGPGYGYTFGSGTRLTVV.

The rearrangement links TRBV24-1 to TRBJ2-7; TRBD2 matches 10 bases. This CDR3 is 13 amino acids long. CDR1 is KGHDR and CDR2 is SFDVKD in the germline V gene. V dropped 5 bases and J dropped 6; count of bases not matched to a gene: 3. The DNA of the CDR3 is TGTGCCACCAGTGCCAGCGGGAGGGGCGAGCAGTACTTC. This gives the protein CATSASGRGEQYF.

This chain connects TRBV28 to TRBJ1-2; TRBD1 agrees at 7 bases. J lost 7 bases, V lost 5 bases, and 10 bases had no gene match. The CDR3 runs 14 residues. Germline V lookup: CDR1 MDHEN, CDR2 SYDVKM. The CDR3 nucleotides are TGTGCCAGCAGTAGAACAGGGGCAGGGGGTGGCTACACCTTC. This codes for CASSRTGAGGGYTF.

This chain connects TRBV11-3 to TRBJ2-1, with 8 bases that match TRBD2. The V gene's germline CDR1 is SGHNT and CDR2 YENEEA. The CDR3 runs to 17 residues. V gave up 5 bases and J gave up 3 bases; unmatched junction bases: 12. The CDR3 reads CASSIFSGTDNYNEQFF. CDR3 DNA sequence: TGTGCCAGCAGCATCTTTAGCGGGACGGACAACTACAATGAGCAGTTCTTC.

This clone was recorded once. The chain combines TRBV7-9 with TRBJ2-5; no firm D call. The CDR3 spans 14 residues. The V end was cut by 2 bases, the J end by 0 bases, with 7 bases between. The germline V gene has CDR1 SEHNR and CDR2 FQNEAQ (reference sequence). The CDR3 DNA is TGTGCCAGCAGCTTAAGAGAAAACCAAGAGACCCAGTACTTC. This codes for CASSLRENQETQYF. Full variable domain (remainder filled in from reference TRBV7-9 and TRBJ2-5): DTGVSQNPRHKITKRGQNVTFRCDPISEHNRLYWYRQTLGQGPEFLTYFQNEAQLEKSRLLSDRFSAERPKGSFSTLEIQRTEQGDSAMYLCASSLRENQETQYFGPGTRLLVL.

In DNA form, the CDR3 reads TGCGCCAGCAGCCGGGACGGGGGGAACACTGAAGCTTTCTTT. It specifies CASSRDGGNTEAFF. The V gene is TRBV5-1, the J gene TRBJ1-1, with D tentatively TRBD1 (5 bases). The CDR3 runs 14 residues. Germline V lookup: CDR1 SGHRS, CDR2 YFSETQ. Trimming shortened V by 4 bases and J by 1 base, and 11 bases separated the two germline ends.

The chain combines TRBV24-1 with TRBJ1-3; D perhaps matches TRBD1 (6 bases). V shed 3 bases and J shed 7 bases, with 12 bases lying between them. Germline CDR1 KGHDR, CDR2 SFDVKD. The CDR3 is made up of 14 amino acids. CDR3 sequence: CATSDTDRPNTIYF. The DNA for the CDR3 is TGTGCCACCAGTGATACGGACAGACCCAACACCATATATTTT.

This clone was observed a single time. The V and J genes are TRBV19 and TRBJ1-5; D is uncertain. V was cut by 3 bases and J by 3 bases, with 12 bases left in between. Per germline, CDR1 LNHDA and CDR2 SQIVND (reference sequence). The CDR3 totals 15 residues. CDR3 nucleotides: TGTGCCAGTAGTATCGGAGGGTTTCTCAATCAGCCCCAGCATTTT. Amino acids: CASSIGGFLNQPQHF.

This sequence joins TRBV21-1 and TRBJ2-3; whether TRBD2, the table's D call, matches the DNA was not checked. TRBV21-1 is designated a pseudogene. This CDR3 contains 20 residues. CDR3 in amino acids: CASSKAGMASGGPRTDTQYF. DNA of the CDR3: TGTGCCAGCAGCAAAGCGGGGATGGCTAGCGGGGGGCCCCGCACAGATACGCAGTATTTT.

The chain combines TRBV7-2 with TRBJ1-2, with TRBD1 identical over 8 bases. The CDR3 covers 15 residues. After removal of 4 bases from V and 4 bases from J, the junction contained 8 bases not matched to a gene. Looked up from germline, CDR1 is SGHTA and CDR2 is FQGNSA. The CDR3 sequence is CASSSGQGDAYGYTF. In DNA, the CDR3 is TGTGCCAGCAGCTCCGGACAGGGCGATGCCTATGGCTACACCTTC.

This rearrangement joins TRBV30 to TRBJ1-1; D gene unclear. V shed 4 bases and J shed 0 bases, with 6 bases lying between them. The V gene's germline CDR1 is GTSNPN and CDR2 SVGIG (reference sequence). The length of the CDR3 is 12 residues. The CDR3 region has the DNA TGTGCCTGGACGAGGGTGAACACTGAAGCTTTCTTT. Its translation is CAWTRVNTEAFF.

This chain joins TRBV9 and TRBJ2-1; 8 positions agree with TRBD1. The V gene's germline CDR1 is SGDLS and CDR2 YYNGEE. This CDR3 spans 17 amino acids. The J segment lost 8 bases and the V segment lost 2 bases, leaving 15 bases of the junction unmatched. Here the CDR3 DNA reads TGTGCCAGCAGCGTTGATTTGCAGGGGGCCTACTCCTATGAGCAGTTCTTC. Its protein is CASSVDLQGAYSYEQFF.

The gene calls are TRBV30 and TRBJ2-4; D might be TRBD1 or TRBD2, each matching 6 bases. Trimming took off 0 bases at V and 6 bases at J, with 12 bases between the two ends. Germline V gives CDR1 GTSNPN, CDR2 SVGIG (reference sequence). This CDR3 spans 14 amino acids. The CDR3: CAWSVRGVGNIQYF. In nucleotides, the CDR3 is TGTGCCTGGAGTGTAAGGGGGGTCGGAAACATTCAGTACTTC.

CDR3: CASSLAGGAPNNEQFF. The CDR3 DNA reads TGTGCCAGCAGCTTAGCGGGAGGAGCTCCTAACAATGAGCAGTTCTTC. The J gene is TRBJ2-1, the V gene TRBV7-9, with D tentatively TRBD2 (6 bases). The CDR3 loop spans 16 amino acids. Germline V gives CDR1 SEHNR, CDR2 FQNEAQ (reference sequence). V was trimmed by 0 bases and J by 5 bases, leaving 14 bases between them. Supplemented by reference TRBV7-9 and TRBJ2-1, the full variable domain reads DTGVSQNPRHKITKRGQNVTFRCDPISEHNRLYWYRQTLGQGPEFLTYFQNEAQLEKSRLLSDRFSAERPKGSFSTLEIQRTEQGDSAMYLCASSLAGGAPNNEQFFGPGTRLTVL.

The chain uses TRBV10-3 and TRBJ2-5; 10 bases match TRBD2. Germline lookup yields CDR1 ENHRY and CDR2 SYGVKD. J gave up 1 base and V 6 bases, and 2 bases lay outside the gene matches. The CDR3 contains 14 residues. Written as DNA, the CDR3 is TGTGCCATCAGGGAGCGGGGGGGCCAAGAGACCCAGTACTTC. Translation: CAIRERGGQETQYF.

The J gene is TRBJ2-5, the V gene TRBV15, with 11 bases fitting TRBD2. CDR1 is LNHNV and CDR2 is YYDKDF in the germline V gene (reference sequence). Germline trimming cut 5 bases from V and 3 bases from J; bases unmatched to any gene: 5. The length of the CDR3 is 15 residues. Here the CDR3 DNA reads TGTGCCACCAGCGTATCGACTAGCGGGGAAGAGACCCAGTACTTC. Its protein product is CATSVSTSGEETQYF.

CDR3 sequence (DNA): TGTGCCACCAGCAGAGTCCCGGGCACTAGCGATGAGCAGTTCTTC. Its translation: CATSRVPGTSDEQFF. The genes are TRBV15 and TRBJ2-1, with 7 bases aligning to TRBD2. Germline-derived CDR1 and CDR2 are LNHNV and YYDKDF (reference sequence). V trimming: 1 base; J trimming: 8 bases; junction bases outside the gene matches: 8. There are 15 residues in the CDR3.

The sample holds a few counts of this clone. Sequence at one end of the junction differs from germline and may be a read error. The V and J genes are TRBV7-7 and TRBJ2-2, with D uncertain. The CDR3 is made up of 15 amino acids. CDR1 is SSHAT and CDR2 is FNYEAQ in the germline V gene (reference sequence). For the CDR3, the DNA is TGTGCTAGCAGCTTAGACGGACCCAACACCGGGGAGCTGTTTTTT. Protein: CASSLDGPNTGELFF.